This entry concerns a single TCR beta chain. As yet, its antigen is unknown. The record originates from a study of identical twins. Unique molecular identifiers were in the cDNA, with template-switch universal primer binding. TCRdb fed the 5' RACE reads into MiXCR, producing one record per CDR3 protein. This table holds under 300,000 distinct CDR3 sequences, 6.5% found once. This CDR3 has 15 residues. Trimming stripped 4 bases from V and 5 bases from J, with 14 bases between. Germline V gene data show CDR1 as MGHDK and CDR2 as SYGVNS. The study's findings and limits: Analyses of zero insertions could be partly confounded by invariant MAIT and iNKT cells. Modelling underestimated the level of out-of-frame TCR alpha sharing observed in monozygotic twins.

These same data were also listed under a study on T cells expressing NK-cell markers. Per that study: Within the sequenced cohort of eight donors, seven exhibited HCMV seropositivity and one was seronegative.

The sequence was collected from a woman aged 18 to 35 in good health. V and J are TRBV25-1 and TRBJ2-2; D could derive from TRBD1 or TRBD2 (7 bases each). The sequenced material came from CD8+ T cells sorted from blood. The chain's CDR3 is CASSGQGGGTGELFF. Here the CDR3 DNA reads TGTGCCAGCAGTGGCCAGGGGGGGGGTACCGGGGAGCTGTTTTTT.